This TCR beta chain was observed in a study of control samples from healthy donors and cancer patients. V lost 3 bases to trimming and J lost 0 bases, with 5 bases between them. The CDR3 totals 13 residues. Germline loops: CDR1 LGHDT, CDR2 YNNKEL (reference sequence). Generated by immunoSEQ multiplex PCR, the TCRdb table keeps only in-frame clones and is missing some. Here the sample spans approximately 120,000 clones, roughly 84% being singletons. The clonotype originates from a man aged 35 to 55 in good health. This chain joins TRBV3-1 (or the pseudogene TRBV3-2) and TRBJ2-5; the D is unclear. The sequenced sample consisted of blood. The CDR3 region is CASSHRYQETQYF. The CDR3 nucleotides are TGTGCCAGCAGCCATCGGTACCAAGAGACCCAGTACTTC.